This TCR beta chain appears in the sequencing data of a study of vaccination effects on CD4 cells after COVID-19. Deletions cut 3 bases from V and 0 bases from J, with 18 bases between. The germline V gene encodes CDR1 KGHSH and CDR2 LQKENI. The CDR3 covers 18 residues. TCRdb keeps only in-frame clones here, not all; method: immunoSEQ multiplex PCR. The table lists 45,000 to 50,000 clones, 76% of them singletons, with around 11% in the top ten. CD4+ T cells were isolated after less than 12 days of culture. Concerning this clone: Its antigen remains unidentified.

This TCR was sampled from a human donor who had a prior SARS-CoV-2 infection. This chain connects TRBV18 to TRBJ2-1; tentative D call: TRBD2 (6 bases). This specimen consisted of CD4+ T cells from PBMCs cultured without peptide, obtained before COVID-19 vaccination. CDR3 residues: CASSPRGAGPSSYNEQFF. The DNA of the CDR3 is TGTGCCAGCTCACCGCGGGGTGCGGGCCCCAGCTCCTACAATGAGCAGTTCTTC.